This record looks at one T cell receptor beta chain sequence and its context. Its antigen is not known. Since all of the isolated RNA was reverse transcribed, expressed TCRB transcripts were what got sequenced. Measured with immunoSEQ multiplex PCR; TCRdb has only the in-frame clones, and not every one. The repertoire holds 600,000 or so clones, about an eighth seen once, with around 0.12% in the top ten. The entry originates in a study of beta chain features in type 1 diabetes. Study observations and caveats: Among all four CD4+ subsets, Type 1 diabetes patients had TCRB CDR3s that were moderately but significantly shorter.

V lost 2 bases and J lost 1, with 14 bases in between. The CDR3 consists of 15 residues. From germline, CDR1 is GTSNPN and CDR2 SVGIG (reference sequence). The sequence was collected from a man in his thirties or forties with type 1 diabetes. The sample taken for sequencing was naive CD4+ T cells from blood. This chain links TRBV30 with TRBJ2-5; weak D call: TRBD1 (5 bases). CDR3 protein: CAWSPGQGLQETQYF. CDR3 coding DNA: TGTGCCTGGAGTCCCGGTCAGGGTCTCCAAGAGACCCAGTACTTC.